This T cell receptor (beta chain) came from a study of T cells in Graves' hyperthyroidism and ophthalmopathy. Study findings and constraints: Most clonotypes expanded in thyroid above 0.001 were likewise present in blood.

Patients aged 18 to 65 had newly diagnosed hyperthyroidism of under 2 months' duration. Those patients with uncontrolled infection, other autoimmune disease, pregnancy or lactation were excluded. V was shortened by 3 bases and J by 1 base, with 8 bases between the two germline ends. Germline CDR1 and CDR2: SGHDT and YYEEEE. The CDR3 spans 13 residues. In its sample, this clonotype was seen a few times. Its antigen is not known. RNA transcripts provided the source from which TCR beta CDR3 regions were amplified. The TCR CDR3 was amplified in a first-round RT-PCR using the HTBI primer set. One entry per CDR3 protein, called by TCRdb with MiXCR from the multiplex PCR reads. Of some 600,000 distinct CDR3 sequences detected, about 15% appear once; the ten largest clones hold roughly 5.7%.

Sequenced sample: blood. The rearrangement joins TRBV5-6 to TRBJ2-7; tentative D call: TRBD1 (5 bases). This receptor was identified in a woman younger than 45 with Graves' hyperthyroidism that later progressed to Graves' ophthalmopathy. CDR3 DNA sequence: TGTGCCAGCAGCTCAGGACATTCCTACGAGCAGTACTTC. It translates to CASSSGHSYEQYF.